This T cell receptor beta chain was sequenced for a study of metastatic and nonmetastatic thyroid tumors. Study conclusions and caveats: Malignant thyroid tumors reportedly had TCR beta diversity that was significantly higher than in benign nodules, in blood and tumor.

Using MiXCR, TCRdb reanalyzed the PCR reads. The sample lists 16,000 or so clones; more than 20% were seen once. All patients were treatment-naive before thyroid surgery. This clone showed up just a few times. Its antigen is undetermined. The CDR3 has 15 amino acids. Trimming removed 3 bases from V and 3 bases from J; junction bases left unmatched: 4. Germline lookup yields CDR1 KGHDR and CDR2 SFDVKD. This chain links TRBV24-1 with TRBJ2-1, with 7 nucleotides matching TRBD1. Sequences were obtained from adjacent normal tissue. This clonotype was sampled from a female donor with papillary thyroid cancer or a benign thyroid nodule (not recorded which). Some clones in this sample may be carry-over from other donors' samples. This chain's CDR3 is CATSDQTGSYNEQFF. The CDR3 nucleotides are TGTGCCACCAGTGATCAGACAGGGAGCTACAATGAGCAGTTCTTC.